This TCR beta chain appears in the sequencing data of a study of blood T cell repertoires in COVID-19. Study-wide context: Acute and convalescent COVID-19 samples came from the United States, Italy and Spain.

Clones were read by immunoSEQ multiplex PCR, and TCRdb kept only the in-frame ones, dropping some. In the table there are a few hundred thousand clones, around 80% of which are singletons. In germline, CDR1 is LNHDA, CDR2 SQIVND (reference sequence). V lost 3 bases and J lost 6, with 15 bases in between. The CDR3 runs 14 residues. The chain carries TRBV19 and TRBJ2-7, with D possibly matching TRBD1 (6 bases). The TCR sequence derives from a woman between 70 and 85 years old with acute or convalescent COVID-19. The material sequenced was peripheral blood. CDR3 sequence reads: CASSMARGYGEQYF. The CDR3 DNA reads TGTGCCAGTAGTATGGCCAGGGGTTACGGCGAGCAGTACTTC.